This T cell receptor beta chain was documented in a study of human T cells and chemical hapten exposure. The ends were cut back, 5 bases at V and 4 bases at J, with 17 bases in the middle. CDR1 is SEHNR, CDR2 FQNEAQ, per germline (reference sequence). The CDR3 extends over 16 amino acids. The time point was: patch test 2, 6 weeks after DPC sensitization. The treatment is: therapeutic diphenylcyclopropenone sensitization with weekly scalp DPC. TCRdb reprocessed the RACE reads with MiXCR, giving one entry per CDR3 protein. The sample consists of approximately 100,000 distinct CDR3 sequences, roughly 10% of them appearing once.

The sequence was obtained from a woman between 40 and 55 years old with alopecia areata. Some clones in this sample may be carry-over from other donors' samples. The chain links TRBV7-9 to TRBJ2-2, with a possible D match to TRBD1 (5 bases). Here the sequenced sample was whole blood, taken in connection with sensitization to the hapten diphenylcyclopropenone (DPC). CDR3 nucleotide sequence: TGTGCCAGCAGCATGCAGGGAACCTCCACCACCGGGGAGCTGTTTTTT. As protein: CASSMQGTSTTGELFF.